Each of the 8 T cell receptor beta chains below was sequenced from the same sample in a study of CXCR3-negative and CXCR3-positive naive CD8 T cells (dated by TCRdb to the late 2010s). Broad study findings and their caveats: Compared with CXCR3-negative naive cells, CXCR3-positive naive cells had TRB CDR3s with higher hydrophobicity (lower Kidera factor 4), lower energy, and higher strength and volume indices.

Their cognate antigens are unknown. Sequencing used a NextSeq 550. The Human TCR Profiling Kit (MiLaboratory) was used to prepare UMI-labeled 5' RACE TRB cDNA libraries. Reads reprocessed by TCRdb are summarized as one entry per CDR3 protein sequence, and DNA is absent. The data table for this sample lists over 50,000 distinct CDR3 sequences. The ten largest clones capture approximately 0.8% of the sample. The sample consisted of naive CXCR3+ CD8+ T cells from blood. The meaning of the sample's cell subset or site label: CD45RO-CCR7+CD27+CD95- naive CD8+ T cells expressing CXCR3 (TNR3+). Receptor source: a human donor in good health. Some clones in this sample may be carry-over from other donors' samples.

The CDR3 sequence is CASSLGTPAETQYF. V gene TRBV12-3 or TRBV12-4 combines with J gene TRBJ2-5; absent DNA, TCRdb's TRBD1 call cannot be checked. The CDR3 extends over 14 amino acids.

The rearrangement joins TRBV29-1 to TRBJ2-3; the TRBD2 assignment by TCRdb is unverifiable without DNA. The germline CDR1 and CDR2 sequences are SQVTM and ANQGSEA. The CDR3 is 16 amino acids. The CDR3 here is CSARTSGGARGNTQYF.

The CDR3 here is CASRLAGGYNEQFF. The chain has TRBV12-3 or TRBV12-4 and TRBJ2-1; TCRdb selects TRBD2, and the lack of DNA leaves this call unchecked. This CDR3 spans 14 amino acids.

The chain combines TRBV5-1 with TRBJ1-3; TCRdb gives TRBD1 as the D gene, but with no DNA this cannot be confirmed. The CDR3 sequence is 15 residues long. The germline V gene has CDR1 SGHRS and CDR2 YFSETQ. CDR3 sequence: CASSLSGAPGNTIYF.

The gene calls are TRBV12-3 or TRBV12-4 and TRBJ1-1. The CDR3 runs 13 residues. The CDR3 sequence: CASSFEANTEAFF.

The chain links TRBV7-2 to TRBJ2-7; the TRBD1 assignment by TCRdb is unverifiable without DNA. There are 14 residues in the CDR3. Germline loops: CDR1 SGHTA, CDR2 FQGNSA. The CDR3 sequence is CASSVYRDSYEQYF.

The chain is built from TRBV19 and TRBJ2-2. This CDR3 has 15 residues. Per germline, CDR1 LNHDA and CDR2 SQIVND (reference sequence). The CDR3 loop reads CASTTLTGWSGELFF.

The chain carries TRBV7-8 and TRBJ2-3; checking the TCRdb D call of TRBD1 is not possible without DNA. The CDR3 is 16 residues long. Germline V gives CDR1 SGHVS, CDR2 FQNEAQ. The CDR3 loop reads CASSLKDTHSTDTQYF.